Given below is one T cell receptor beta chain in context. No antigen is known for it. No base quality values were provided; no much bigger clone lies one nucleotide off. The collaborating institutions used their own protocols to collect whole blood in K2EDTA tubes. For TCRbeta analysis, collaborators shipped samples in one of three forms: frozen whole blood, isolated PBMCs, or DNA extracted from either of those sample types. TCRbeta CDR3 regions were amplified from genomic DNA using the immunoSEQ Assay, a bias-controlled multiplex PCR. As for the authors' bioinformatics: Within the assay, amplification of reference gene primers was used to estimate how many nucleated cells each sample contained. Sequence reads were collapsed and filtered to measure the absolute abundance of every unique TCRbeta CDR3 rearrangement. For each sample, productive Simpson clonality was calculated as the square root of Simpson's diversity index over productive rearrangements. TCRdb mirrors the immuneACCESS table, restricted to in-frame sequences. Some clones are absent from its copies; in checked studies, under half trace to an unresolved V gene, and the reason for the others is unknown. V, J and clone size derive from that table, while D and trimming were established from the DNA sequence. The sample has a few hundred thousand clones on record, around 87% of them singletons. The ten largest clones add up to approximately 2.3% of the sample.

The data are from a study of blood T cell repertoires in COVID-19 (dated by TCRdb to about 2020). In terms of the full investigation: Samples from collaborators originated in the United States, Italy and Spain and spanned both the acute and convalescent phases of COVID-19. Sample metadata almost always included a de-identified subject ID, COVID-19 status, age in years and sex. The repertoires were released in a freely available public database intended as a resource for research on the immune response to SARS-CoV-2. Samples were obtained from the ongoing ImmuneRACE study (first 160 participants) and from roughly 1,300 subjects provided by 6 global collaborators. The material from the prospective study consisted of cDNA or gDNA derived from T cells, B-cell-depleted T cells, or PBMCs. The dataset comprised deeply sampled blood TCRbeta repertoires from subjects exposed to, actively infected with, or recovered from COVID-19. Where HLA class I and class II types were available, the types were taken from metadata supplied by the sample provider, not from assay-based typing.

For this chain, trimming is 10 bases at the V end and 2 bases at the J end, and the number of junction bases without a gene match is 8. The CDR3 contains 14 residues, cysteine and phenylalanine counted. The only DNA kept is the CDR3, 42 bases in frame from the first base. Based on the germline V gene, the CDR1 and CDR2 sequences are MDHEN and SYDVKM. Here is what the overall study found, with its caveats: Clinical and demographic metadata were provided uncurated, with the amount varying by source and participant.

This sequence uses TRBV28 and TRBJ2-3; a stretch of 8 junction bases matches TRBD2. What was sequenced was peripheral blood. The source of this sequence is a woman aged 45 to 65 with acute or convalescent COVID-19. For the CDR3, the sequence is CAKPTGGITDTQYF. The nucleotide sequence is given as TGTGCCAAACCGACGGGGGGGATCACAGATACGCAGTATTTT.